This T cell receptor beta chain was found in a study of blood T cells in healthy people across ages. Study results and caveats: Measured against age, TCR beta diversity per million T cells decreased in a roughly linear manner.

Together with a sample-barcoded 5' primer, a J-beta primer mix was included in a second PCR lasting about 7 to 11 cycles. TCRdb re-analysed the 5' RACE reads in MiXCR, keeping a single row per CDR3 protein. The repertoire holds hundreds of thousands of distinct CDR3 sequences, more than 50% seen once, with roughly 25% in the top ten. As regards this clonotype: Its specificity is unknown.

The CDR3 sequence is 13 residues long. The V gene's germline CDR1 is MNHEY and CDR2 SVGAGI. J lost 5 bases, V lost 9 bases, and 10 bases had no gene match. The sample comprised blood. The rearrangement joins TRBV6-5 to TRBJ2-7; TRBD1 matches 7 bases. The clonotype comes from a man aged 40-55 years in good health. The CDR3 protein is CASKTTGSHEQYF. In DNA, the CDR3 is TGTGCCAGTAAAACGACAGGGTCCCACGAGCAGTACTTC.